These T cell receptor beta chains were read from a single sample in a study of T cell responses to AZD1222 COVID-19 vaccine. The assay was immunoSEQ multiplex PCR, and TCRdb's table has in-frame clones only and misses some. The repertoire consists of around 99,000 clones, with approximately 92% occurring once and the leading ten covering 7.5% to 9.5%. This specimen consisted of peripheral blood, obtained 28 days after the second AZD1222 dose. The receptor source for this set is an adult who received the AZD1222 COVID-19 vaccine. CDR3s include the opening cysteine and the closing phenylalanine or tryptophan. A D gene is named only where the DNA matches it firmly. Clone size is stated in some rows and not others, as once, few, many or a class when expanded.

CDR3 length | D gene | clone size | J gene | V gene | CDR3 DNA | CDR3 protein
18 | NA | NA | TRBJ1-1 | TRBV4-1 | TGCGCCAGCAGCTATCCCGCGCACAGGGCGAATTTGAACACTGAAGCTTTCTTT | CASSYPAHRANLNTEAFF
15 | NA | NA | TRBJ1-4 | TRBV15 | TGTGCCACCAGCAGAGATTTGACGGTGGGTGAAAAACTGTTTTTT | CATSRDLTVGEKLFF
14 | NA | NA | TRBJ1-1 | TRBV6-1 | TGTGCCAGCAGGCCGGACAGCGGGAACACTGAAGCTTTCTTT | CASRPDSGNTEAFF
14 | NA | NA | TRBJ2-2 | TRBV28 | TGTGCCAGCAGTTACCAGGGGAACACCGGGGAGCTGTTTTTT | CASSYQGNTGELFF
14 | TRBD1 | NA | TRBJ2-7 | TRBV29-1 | TGCAGCGTTGAATCGGGACAGGGTCTTGACGAGCAGTACTTC | CSVESGQGLDEQYF
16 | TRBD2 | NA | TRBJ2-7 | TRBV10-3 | TGTGCCATCGTGGCCACTAGCGGGAGAGGGTTTGGCGAGCAGTACTTC | CAIVATSGRGFGEQYF
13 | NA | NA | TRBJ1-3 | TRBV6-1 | TGTGCCAGCAGTGAAGTTGAAGGGAACACCATATATTTT | CASSEVEGNTIYF
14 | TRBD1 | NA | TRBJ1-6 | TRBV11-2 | TGTGCCAGCAGCTTAGAACAGGGGCATTCACCCCTCCACTTT | CASSLEQGHSPLHF
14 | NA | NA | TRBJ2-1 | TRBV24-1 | TGTGCCACCAGTGAACCCGGAAGGGGCCATGAGCAGTTCTTC | CATSEPGRGHEQFF
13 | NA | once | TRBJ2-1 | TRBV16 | TGTGCCAGCAGCCTACAGGTTTACAATGAGCAGTTCTTC | CASSLQVYNEQFF
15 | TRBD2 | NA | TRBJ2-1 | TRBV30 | TGTGCCTGGAGCCTAGCGGGGGGGCCCTACAATGAGCAGTTCTTC | CAWSLAGGPYNEQFF
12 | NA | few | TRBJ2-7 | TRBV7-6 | TGTGCCAGCAGCTTAGGTAGGGACGAGCAGTACTTC | CASSLGRDEQYF
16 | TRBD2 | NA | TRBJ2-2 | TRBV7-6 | TGTGCCAGCAGCTTACGGGAGGGATGGAACACCGGGGAGCTGTTTTTT | CASSLREGWNTGELFF
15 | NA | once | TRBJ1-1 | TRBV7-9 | TGTGCCAGCAGCTTAGCTAGCGGTATGAACACTGAAGCTTTCTTT | CASSLASGMNTEAFF
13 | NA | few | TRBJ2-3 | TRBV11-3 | TGTGCCAGCAGCTTAGGAAGAACAGATACGCAGTATTTT | CASSLGRTDTQYF
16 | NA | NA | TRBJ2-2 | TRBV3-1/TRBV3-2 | TGTGCCAGCAGGCAAGGGTATAGAATACAGAGCGGGGAGCTGTTTTTT | CASRQGYRIQSGELFF
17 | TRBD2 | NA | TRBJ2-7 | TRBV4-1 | TGCGCCAGCAGCCAAGAGGCTAGCGGGGTAACCTCCTACGAGCAGTACTTC | CASSQEASGVTSYEQYF
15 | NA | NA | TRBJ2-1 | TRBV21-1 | TGTGCCAGCTTGGGGGAGCGGGGGGCCCTCAATGAGCAGTTCTTC | CASLGERGALNEQFF
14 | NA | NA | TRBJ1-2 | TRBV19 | TGTGCCAGTAGTCTCTCAGGGGCCACCCAGTCGCACACCTTC | CASSLSGATQSHTF
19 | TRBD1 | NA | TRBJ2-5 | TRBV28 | TGTGCCAGCAGTTTATGGGGAACAACACAGGGGGCTTACCAAGAGACCCAGTACTTC | CASSLWGTTQGAYQETQYF
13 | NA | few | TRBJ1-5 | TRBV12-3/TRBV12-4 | TGTGCCAGCAGCCGCGGGGGTAATCAGCCCCAGCATTTT | CASSRGGNQPQHF
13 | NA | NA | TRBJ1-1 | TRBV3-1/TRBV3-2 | TGTGCCAGCAGCCGAGCCGGCGGAACTGAAGCTTTCTTT | CASSRAGGTEAFF
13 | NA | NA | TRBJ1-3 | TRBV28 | TGTGCCAGCAGTTTACGGGGATTTGGCACCATATATTTT | CASSLRGFGTIYF
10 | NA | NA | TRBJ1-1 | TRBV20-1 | TGCAGTGCGTATGGGACTGAAGCTTTCTTT | CSAYGTEAFF
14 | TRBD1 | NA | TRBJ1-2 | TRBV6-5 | TGTGCCAGCAGCCCCGGACAGGGGGCGGGGGGCTACACCTTC | CASSPGQGAGGYTF
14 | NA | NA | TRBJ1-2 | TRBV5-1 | TGCGCCAGCAGCTTGGACAGGACTACCTATGGCTACACCTTC | CASSLDRTTYGYTF
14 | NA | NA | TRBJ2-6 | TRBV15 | TGTGCCACCAGCAGAGATCTACAGGGTAACGTCCTGACTTTC | CATSRDLQGNVLTF
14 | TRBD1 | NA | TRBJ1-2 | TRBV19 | TGTGCCAGTAGTTTTCAGGGGGGGATCTATGGCTACACCTTC | CASSFQGGIYGYTF
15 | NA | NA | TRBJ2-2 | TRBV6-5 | TGTGCCAGCATTCCAACGCCGGTGGTAACCGGGGAGCTGTTTTTT | CASIPTPVVTGELFF
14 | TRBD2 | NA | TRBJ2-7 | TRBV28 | TGTGCCAGCAGTGCAGCGGGACCAAACTACGAGCAGTACTTC | CASSAAGPNYEQYF
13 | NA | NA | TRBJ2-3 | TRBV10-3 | TGTGCCATCAGTGAGTCAAAGGCGGATACGCAGTATTTT | CAISESKADTQYF
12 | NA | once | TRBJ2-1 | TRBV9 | TGTGCCAGCAGCCTTAATCACAATGAGCAGTTCTTC | CASSLNHNEQFF
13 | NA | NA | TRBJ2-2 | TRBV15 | TGTGCCACCAGCAGAGCAGGGGCCGGGGAGCTGTTTTTT | CATSRAGAGELFF
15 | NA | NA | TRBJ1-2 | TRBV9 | TGTGCCAGCAGCGTAGGACAACCTTCCGACTATGGCTACACCTTC | CASSVGQPSDYGYTF
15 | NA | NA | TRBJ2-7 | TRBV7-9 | TGTGCCAGCAGCCCGAGGGTCGGTAGCTCCTACGAGCAGTACTTC | CASSPRVGSSYEQYF
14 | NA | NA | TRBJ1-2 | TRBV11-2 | TGTGCCAGCACCATCGATTACTCGGGCTATGGCTACACCTTC | CASTIDYSGYGYTF